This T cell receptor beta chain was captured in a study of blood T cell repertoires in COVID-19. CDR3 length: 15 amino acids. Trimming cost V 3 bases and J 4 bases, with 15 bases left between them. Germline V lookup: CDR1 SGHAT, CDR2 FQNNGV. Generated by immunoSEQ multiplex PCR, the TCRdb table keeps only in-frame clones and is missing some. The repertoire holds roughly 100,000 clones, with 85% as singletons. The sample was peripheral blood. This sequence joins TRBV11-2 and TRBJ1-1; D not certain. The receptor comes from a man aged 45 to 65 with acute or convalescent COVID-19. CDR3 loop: CASSLLRGWGTEAFF. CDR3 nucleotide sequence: TGTGCCAGCAGCTTGCTCCGGGGATGGGGCACTGAAGCTTTCTTT. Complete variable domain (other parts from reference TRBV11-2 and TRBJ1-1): EAGVAQSPRYKIIEKRQSVAFWCNPISGHATLYWYQQILGQGPKLLIQFQNNGVVDDSQLPKDRFSAERLKGVDSTLKIQPAKLEDSAVYLCASSLLRGWGTEAFFGQGTRLTVV.